This T cell receptor beta chain was sequenced during a study of Ad26.COV2.S vaccination and SARS-CoV-2 variants (dated by TCRdb to 2020 to 2022). Background on the whole study: Donors in the vaccine arm were drawn from COV1001, a phase I-IIa trial of Ad26.COV2.S in healthy adults that was multicentre, randomized, double-blind and placebo-controlled. Dosing of Ad26.COV2.S was intramuscular, at either 5x10^10 or 1x10^11 viral particles, delivered as one shot or as two shots spaced 56 days apart. Trial participants were randomized into five groups of five: low-dose or high-dose Ad26.COV2.S given once or twice, or placebo on both occasions. TCRbeta repertoire sequencing served as the tool for gauging how specific and how broad the SARS-CoV-2-reactive T cell receptors were following Ad26.COV2.S vaccination. The TCR-sequenced set comprised around 30 samples: around 20 Ad26.COV2.S vaccine recipients, 5 placebo recipients and 8 SARS-CoV-2 convalescent individuals. Investigators remained blinded to trial group allocation during experiments and outcome assessment. Study-wide conclusions, independent of this receptor: The study was not powered for comparison of responses between vaccine doses or regimens. Vaccine and placebo recipients had similar non-spike TCR breadth, a finding consistent with the vaccine containing only spike. It was noted by the authors that total T cell responses may have been underestimated by the TCR breadth and depth analyses. Higher spike-specific TCR breadth was observed in Ad26.COV2.S recipients than in placebo recipients (P = 0.0014). After vaccination, spike-specific CD8+ and CD4+ T cell responses were reported to show substantial breadth.

The label giving this sample's treatment or condition can be read as: 19 received Ad26.COV2.S at low or high dose, single or two shots; roughly five received placebo; per-sample allocation not given. Repertoires of vaccine and placebo recipients were sequenced from samples collected on day 63 after the first injection. Cohort 1b enrolled about 25 adults aged 18-55 years at a single site in Boston, USA, between 29 July and 7 August 2020. As a vaccine, Ad26.COV2.S was a replication-incompetent adenovirus type 26 vector that expressed a prefusion-stabilized SARS-CoV-2 spike protein derived from the original Wuhan strain. This clone showed up just a few times. Its cognate antigen has yet to be identified. No qualities accompany the bases; no much larger clone lies one base away. The germline V gene (reference sequence) yields LGHDT for CDR1 and YNNKEL for CDR2. From cysteine to phenylalanine, the CDR3 is 17 amino acids long. The retained sequence is limited to the CDR3, 51 bases, with the frame set at the first base. Here V drops 4 bases and J drops 5 bases, and the junction holds 8 bases not matched to any gene.

The immunoSEQ Assay was used to sequence TCRbeta CDR3 regions. After extraction, genomic DNA underwent amplification by bias-controlled multiplex PCR, followed by high-throughput sequencing. In the source study's methods: To quantify the absolute abundance of each unique TCRbeta CDR3 region, sequences were collapsed and filtered. T cell fraction was estimated by normalization of TCRbeta template counts to usable DNA, with usable DNA being measured through amplification of reference genes present in all nucleated cells. Repertoire TCRs were annotated as SARS-CoV-2-specific when V gene, CDR3 amino acid sequence and J gene were exactly matched to a known reactive TCR set. The reference SARS-CoV-2 TCR set came from MIRA and was filtered for enrichment in COVID-19-positive ImmuneCODE repertoires, removing public or cross-reactive TCRs. Using the MIRA antigens, annotated TCRs were further analysed by specific ORF or by position within an ORF. Breadth was defined as the number of annotated unique rearrangements divided by the total number of unique productive rearrangements, and depth was defined as the summed frequency of the annotated unique rearrangements. TCR breadth was compared between groups using two-sided Wilcoxon rank-sum tests. The clones in this table, taken by TCRdb from immuneACCESS, are in-frame only. Not every clone is retained; where verified, under half of the shortfall comes from an unresolved V gene, and the cause of the rest is unknown. The V and J calls and clone size come from that table; D and trimming were worked out from the DNA. This sample holds about 470,000 clones; roughly 88% were observed only once. The top ten clones comprise approximately 4.3% of the sample.

The source was peripheral blood, collected in a trial of Ad26.COV2.S vaccine versus placebo. This clonotype was sampled from a person between 18 and 65 years old who received the Ad26.COV2.S COVID-19 vaccine or a placebo. Here the chain combines TRBV3-1 (or the pseudogene TRBV3-2) and TRBJ2-1; TRBD2 fits 13 bases in the junction. The nucleotides read TGTGCCAGCAGCCCCCGGACTAGCGGGAGTAGAGACAATGAGCAGTTCTTC. Its amino acids are CASSPRTSGSRDNEQFF.